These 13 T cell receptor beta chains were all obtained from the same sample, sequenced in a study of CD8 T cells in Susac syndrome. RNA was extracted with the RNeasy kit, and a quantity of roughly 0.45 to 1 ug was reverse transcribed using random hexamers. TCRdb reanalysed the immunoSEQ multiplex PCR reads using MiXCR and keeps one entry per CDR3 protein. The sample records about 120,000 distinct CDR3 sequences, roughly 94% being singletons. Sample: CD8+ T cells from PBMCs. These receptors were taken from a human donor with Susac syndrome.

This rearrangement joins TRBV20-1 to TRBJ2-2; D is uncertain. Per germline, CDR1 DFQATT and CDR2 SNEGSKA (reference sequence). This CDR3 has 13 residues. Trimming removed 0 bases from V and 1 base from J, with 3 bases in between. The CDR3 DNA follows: TGCAGTGCTAGAGATAGGAACACCGGGGAGCTGTTTTTT. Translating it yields CSARDRNTGELFF.

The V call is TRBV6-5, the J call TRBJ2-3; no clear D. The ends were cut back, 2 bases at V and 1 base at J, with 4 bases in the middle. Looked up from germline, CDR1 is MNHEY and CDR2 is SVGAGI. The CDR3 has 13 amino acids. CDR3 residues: CASSYARTDTQYF. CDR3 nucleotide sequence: TGTGCCAGCAGTTACGCACGCACAGATACGCAGTATTTT.

CDR3 DNA sequence: TGTGCCAGCAGCTTTCTAGGCGGGGTGAACACAGATACGCAGTATTTT. Protein sequence: CASSFLGGVNTDTQYF. V is TRBV11-2 and J is TRBJ2-3, with D possibly matching TRBD2 (6 bases). The ends were cut back, 3 bases at V and 2 bases at J, with 15 bases in the middle. Germline loops: CDR1 SGHAT, CDR2 FQNNGV. CDR3 length: 16 residues.

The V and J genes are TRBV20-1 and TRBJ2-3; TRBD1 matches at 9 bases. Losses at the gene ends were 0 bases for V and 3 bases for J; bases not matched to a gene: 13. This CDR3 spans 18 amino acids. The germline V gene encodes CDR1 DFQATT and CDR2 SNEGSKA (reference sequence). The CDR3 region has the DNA TGCAGTGCTAGAGATTTAAGTGGGGGGACAGGGTGGACAGATACGCAGTATTTT. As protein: CSARDLSGGTGWTDTQYF.

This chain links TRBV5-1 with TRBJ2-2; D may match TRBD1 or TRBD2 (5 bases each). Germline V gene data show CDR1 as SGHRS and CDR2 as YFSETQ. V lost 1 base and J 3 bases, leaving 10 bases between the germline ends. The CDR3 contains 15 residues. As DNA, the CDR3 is TGCGCCAGCAGCTTGCGGGGCCAGTACACCGGGGAGCTGTTTTTT. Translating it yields CASSLRGQYTGELFF.

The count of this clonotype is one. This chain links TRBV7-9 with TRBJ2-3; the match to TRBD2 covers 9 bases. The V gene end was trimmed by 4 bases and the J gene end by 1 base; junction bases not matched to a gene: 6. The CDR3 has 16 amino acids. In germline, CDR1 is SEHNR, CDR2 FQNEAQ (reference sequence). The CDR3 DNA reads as TGTGCCAGCAGCTCGAGGTCTAGCGGGGGCACAGATACGCAGTATTTT. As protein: CASSSRSSGGTDTQYF.

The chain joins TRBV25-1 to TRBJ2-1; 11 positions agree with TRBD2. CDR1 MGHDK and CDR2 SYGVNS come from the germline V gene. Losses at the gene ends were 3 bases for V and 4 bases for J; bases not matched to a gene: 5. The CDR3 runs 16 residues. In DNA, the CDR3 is TGTGCCAGCAGTGATCCCGGGACTAGCGGATACAATGAGCAGTTCTTC. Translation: CASSDPGTSGYNEQFF.

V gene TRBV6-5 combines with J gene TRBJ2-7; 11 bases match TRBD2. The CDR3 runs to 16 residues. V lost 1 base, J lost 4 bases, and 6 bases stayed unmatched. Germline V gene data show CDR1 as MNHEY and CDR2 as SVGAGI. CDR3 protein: CASSYFSTSGGYEQYF. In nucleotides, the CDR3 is TGTGCCAGCAGTTACTTTTCTACTAGCGGGGGTTACGAGCAGTACTTC.

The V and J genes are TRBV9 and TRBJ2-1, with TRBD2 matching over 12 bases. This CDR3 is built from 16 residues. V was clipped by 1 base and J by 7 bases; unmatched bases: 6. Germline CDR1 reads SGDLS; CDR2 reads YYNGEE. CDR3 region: CASSVRASGGANEQFF. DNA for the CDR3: TGTGCCAGCAGCGTAAGGGCTAGCGGGGGGGCAAATGAGCAGTTCTTC.

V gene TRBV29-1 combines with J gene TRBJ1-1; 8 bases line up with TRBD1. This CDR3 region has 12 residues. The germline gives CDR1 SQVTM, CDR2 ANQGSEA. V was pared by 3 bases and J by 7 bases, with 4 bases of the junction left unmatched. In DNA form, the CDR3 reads TGCAGCGTTGATTCAGGGGGCGATGAAGCTTTCTTT. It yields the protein CSVDSGGDEAFF.

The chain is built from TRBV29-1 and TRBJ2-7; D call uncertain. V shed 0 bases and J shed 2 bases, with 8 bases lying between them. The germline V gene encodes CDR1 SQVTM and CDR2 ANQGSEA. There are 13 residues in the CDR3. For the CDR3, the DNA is TGCAGCGTTGAAGAAGGTCGGCCCTACGAGCAGTACTTC. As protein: CSVEEGRPYEQYF.

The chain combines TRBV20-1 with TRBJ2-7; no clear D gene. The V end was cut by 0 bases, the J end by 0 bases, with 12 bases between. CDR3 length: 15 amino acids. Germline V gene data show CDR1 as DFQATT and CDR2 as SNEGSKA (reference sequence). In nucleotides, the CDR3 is TGCAGTGCTAGAGATACAGCGATTAGCTCCTACGAGCAGTACTTC. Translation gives CSARDTAISSYEQYF.

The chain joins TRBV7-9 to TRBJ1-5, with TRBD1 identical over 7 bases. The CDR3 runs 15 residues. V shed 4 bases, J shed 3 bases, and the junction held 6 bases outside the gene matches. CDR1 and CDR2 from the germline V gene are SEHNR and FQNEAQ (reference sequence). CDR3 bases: TGTGCCAGCAGCTCAACGGGACAGCTCAATCAGCCCCAGCATTTT. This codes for CASSSTGQLNQPQHF.